This is a list of T cell receptor beta chains from one sample in a study of shared clonotypes between healthy human individuals. Assay: immunoSEQ multiplex PCR; the TCRdb copy retains only in-frame clones and omits some. The data contain about a million clones, 60% to 80% of them singletons. The specimen was memory CD4+ T cells from PBMCs. The receptors derive from a man aged 18 to 30 in good health. Some clones in this sample may be carry-over from other donors' samples. The CDR3 runs from the conserved cysteine through the conserved F or W. Fields, in order: D gene, V gene, CDR3 length, J gene, clone size, CDR3 DNA, CDR3 protein. A D gene is named only where the DNA matches it firmly. Rows may omit the clone size; those that give it use once, few, many or a size class.

TRBD2	TRBV30	11	TRBJ2-5	-	TGTGCCTGGAGTTGGGGGGGAGAGCAGTACTTC	CAWSWGGEQYF
-	TRBV18	14	TRBJ2-6	few	TGTGCCAGCTCACCGCTTACTGGGGCCAACGTCCTGACTTTC	CASSPLTGANVLTF
-	TRBV7-3	15	TRBJ2-5	-	TGTGCCAGCAGCTTCAACCGGGGAGACCGGGAGACCCAGTACTTC	CASSFNRGDRETQYF
TRBD1	TRBV7-8	19	TRBJ2-7	-	TGTGCCAGCAGCTTAGAGACAGGGGCACGAAAATATTCCAACTACGAGCAGTACTTC	CASSLETGARKYSNYEQYF
TRBD2	TRBV6-6	16	TRBJ2-3	-	TGTGCCAGCAGTTATTCATGGCTAGCGGGAGTCGATACGCAGTATTTT	CASSYSWLAGVDTQYF
-	TRBV5-1	13	TRBJ1-2	few	TGCGCCAGCAGCTTAGGGGAGGGAGATGGCTACACCTTC	CASSLGEGDGYTF
-	TRBV6-5	15	TRBJ2-2	-	TGTGCCAGCAGTTCCGCCTACTTTAGGACCGGGGAGCTGTTTTTT	CASSSAYFRTGELFF
-	TRBV10-3	15	TRBJ1-5	-	TGTGCCATCAGTGAGTCGGCGGGGATCGGTCAGCCCCAGCATTTT	CAISESAGIGQPQHF
TRBD1	TRBV7-6	18	TRBJ2-1	once	TGTGCCAGCAGCCCTCGGTTGGAGGGACAGGCCTCCTACAATGAGCAGTTCTTC	CASSPRLEGQASYNEQFF
-	TRBV10-2	13	TRBJ1-1	-	TGCGCCAGCAGTGCCACAGGGTGGGCTGAAGCTTTCTTT	CASSATGWAEAFF
TRBD2	TRBV7-8	16	TRBJ2-3	few	TGTGCCAGCAGCTCCCTTAGCGGGGAATTCACAGATACGCAGTATTTT	CASSSLSGEFTDTQYF
-	TRBV7-3	16	TRBJ2-3	-	TGTGCCAGCAGCTTACAGCCAGGGGGGACCACAGATACGCAGTATTTT	CASSLQPGGTTDTQYF
TRBD2	TRBV27	15	TRBJ2-1	-	TGTGCCAGCAGTTTCGGGGGGGCCACCCGGGATGAGCAGTTCTTC	CASSFGGATRDEQFF
TRBD2	TRBV7-2	18	TRBJ2-1	many	TGTGCCAGCAGCTCCTGGACTAGCGGGAGGGTTAGTGGCAATGAGCAGTTCTTC	CASSSWTSGRVSGNEQFF
-	TRBV15	17	TRBJ2-2	-	TGTGCCACCAGCAGAGATCCGGGGGTCGCGAACACCGGGGAGCTGTTTTTT	CATSRDPGVANTGELFF
-	TRBV2	11	TRBJ2-7	-	TGCGCCTCCTCAGGGGCTCGGGAGCAGTACTTC	CASSGAREQYF
-	TRBV5-1	15	TRBJ2-7	-	TGCGCCAGCAGCTTTTCCCCAGACAGCTCCTACGAGCAGTACTTC	CASSFSPDSSYEQYF
-	TRBV9	15	TRBJ1-2	-	TGTGCCAGCAGCGTAGAAATAGGCACCGGGTCTGGCTACACCTTC	CASSVEIGTGSGYTF